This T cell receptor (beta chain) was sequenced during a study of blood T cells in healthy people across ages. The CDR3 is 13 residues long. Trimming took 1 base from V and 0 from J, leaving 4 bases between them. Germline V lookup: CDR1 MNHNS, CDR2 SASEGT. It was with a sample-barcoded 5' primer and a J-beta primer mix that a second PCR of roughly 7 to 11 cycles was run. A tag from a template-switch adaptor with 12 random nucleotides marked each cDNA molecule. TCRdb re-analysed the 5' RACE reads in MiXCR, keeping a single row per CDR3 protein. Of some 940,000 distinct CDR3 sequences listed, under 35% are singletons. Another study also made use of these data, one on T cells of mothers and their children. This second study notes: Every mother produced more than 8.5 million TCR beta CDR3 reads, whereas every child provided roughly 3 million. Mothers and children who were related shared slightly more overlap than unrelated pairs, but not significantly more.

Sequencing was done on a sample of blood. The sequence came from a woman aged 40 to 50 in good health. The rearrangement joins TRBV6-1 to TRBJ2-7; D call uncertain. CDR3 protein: CASSEEGSYEQYF. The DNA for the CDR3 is TGTGCCAGCAGTGAAGAGGGCTCCTACGAGCAGTACTTC.